A single T cell receptor beta chain is shown here with its context. The antigen is not known. The study ran its PCR with 60 Vbeta and 13 Jbeta primers. Measured with immunoSEQ multiplex PCR; TCRdb has only the in-frame clones, and not every one. The sample yields some 100,000 clones, about four fifths seen once. This sample is drawn from a study of cytomegalovirus exposure and HLA in healthy donors. Study-wide findings and caveats: The authors considered a cluster of highly shared sequence variants likely to be a sequencing artifact. Upon later analysis, TCR association rates were observed to vary by HLA locus, being highest for DRB1 and lowest for HLA-C. The study designated around 150 TCR beta chains cytomegalovirus-associated.

The CDR3 has 16 amino acids. Germline CDR1 and CDR2: GTSNPN and SVGIG (reference sequence). Unmatched junction bases numbered 15, after V lost 6 bases and J lost 5 bases. The specimen was PBMCs. The TCR was taken from a female donor in good health and CMV-seropositive. This chain joins TRBV30 and TRBJ1-2; 10 positions match TRBD1. This chain's CDR3 is CACPAGTGEVGYGYTF. As DNA, the CDR3 is TGTGCCTGCCCCGCCGGGACAGGGGAGGTAGGGTATGGCTACACCTTC.